Listed below are T cell receptor beta chains from one sample, sequenced in a study of T cells expressing NK-cell markers. TCRdb reanalyzed the 5' RACE reads and collapses them to one entry per CDR3 protein, without DNA. This table holds 150,000 to 200,000 distinct CDR3 sequences. The source material was blood T cells: a sorted CD56 or NKG2C T cell subset, CD4+ or CD8+ T cells, or bulk PBMC T cells (not recorded which). These receptors were obtained from a man aged 18 to 69 in good health. The CDR3 runs from the conserved cysteine through the conserved F or W. Fields, in order: CDR3 protein, J gene, V gene.

CASSAVVGRKQFF	TRBJ2-1	TRBV9
CASSPMNFYEQFF	TRBJ2-1	TRBV19
CASSQDTALRQSYNEQFF	TRBJ2-1	TRBV3-1
CVSSEYYSSEQYF	TRBJ2-7	TRBV6-1
CASNGVDAVRGYTF	TRBJ1-2	TRBV28
CASSFQDYSGANVLTF	TRBJ2-6	TRBV7-9
CASRLAGGTYEQYF	TRBJ2-7	TRBV7-2
CASSQPVGRGFSYNEQFF	TRBJ2-1	TRBV14
CASRGKDRPETQYF	TRBJ2-5	TRBV2
CAISELQGPSYEQYF	TRBJ2-7	TRBV10-3
CASSYLRGPSPLHF	TRBJ1-6	TRBV7-9
CSARDGDRTYNEQFF	TRBJ2-1	TRBV20-1
CASSLLVQTYEQYF	TRBJ2-7	TRBV28
CASSGTDRLTYGYTF	TRBJ1-2	TRBV9
CSARDRGTPTGELFF	TRBJ2-2	TRBV20-1
CASSLGQGNNEQFF	TRBJ2-1	TRBV5-4
CASSSDSGGRTGELFF	TRBJ2-2	TRBV5-6
CASSLAGVDYNEQFF	TRBJ2-1	TRBV2
CASSLALALNTGELFF	TRBJ2-2	TRBV7-6
CASSLGTGNGYEQYF	TRBJ2-7	TRBV13
CASSELAENTGELFF	TRBJ2-2	TRBV2
CASSSNLDRQETQYF	TRBJ2-5	TRBV11-1
CATSTTDYNEQFF	TRBJ2-1	TRBV15
CASSTETGREKTVFF	TRBJ1-4	TRBV7-9
CASSQGQGSYSNQPQHF	TRBJ1-5	TRBV6-5
CASSVDGESSGNTIYF	TRBJ1-3	TRBV9
CASTLRDRGGYEQYF	TRBJ2-7	TRBV6-5
CASSLSPRRNEKLFF	TRBJ1-4	TRBV13
CASSQGGGANEQFF	TRBJ2-1	TRBV14
CASGQYSNQPQHF	TRBJ1-5	TRBV27
CASSEYRGGYEAFF	TRBJ1-1	TRBV2
CASSRLQEAVRGGYTF	TRBJ1-2	TRBV7-9
CASSPMPGGRFDSGELFF	TRBJ2-2	TRBV5-4
CASSYLLTGSSYEQYF	TRBJ2-7	TRBV27
CASSPMGGASGSGELFF	TRBJ2-2	TRBV11-3
CASSPQGSKNIQYF	TRBJ2-4	TRBV2
CRGLAGGSGGNEQFF	TRBJ2-1	TRBV20-1
CASSQDLDSSYEQYF	TRBJ2-7	TRBV4-2
CASSFPLRGADTQYF	TRBJ2-3	TRBV12-3/TRBV12-4
CASSVPVMNTEAFF	TRBJ1-1	TRBV6-4
CASSEAAGQGAGELFF	TRBJ2-2	TRBV6-1
CASSLIAGSSTDTQYF	TRBJ2-3	TRBV27
CASSPPRPEGEFF	TRBJ2-1	TRBV2
CASSPLAAPYNEQFF	TRBJ2-1	TRBV12-3/TRBV12-4
CASSLVLAGEQFF	TRBJ2-1	TRBV5-4
CASSQALAGQETQYF	TRBJ2-5	TRBV3-1
CAKLAAGANVLTF	TRBJ2-6	TRBV2
CASSLGQSNTEAFF	TRBJ1-1	TRBV7-9
CASSLSAGYGTGELFF	TRBJ2-2	TRBV28
CASGPDRANLEQYF	TRBJ2-7	TRBV12-5
CASSLRVVGEQYF	TRBJ2-7	TRBV7-6
CATHRTGALDYEQYF	TRBJ2-7	TRBV7-9
CASSRYREVGEQFF	TRBJ2-1	TRBV3-1
CASSYMGLAGVEEQFF	TRBJ2-1	TRBV6-5
CASSLAGGTGTNVLTF	TRBJ2-6	TRBV7-9